This T cell receptor (beta chain) is drawn from a study of blood T cell repertoires in COVID-19. The protocol was immunoSEQ multiplex PCR, while the TCRdb copy is restricted to in-frame clones and leaves out a portion. This table has around 120,000 clones, 71% appearing once. V was clipped by 2 bases and J by 1 base; unmatched bases: 6. CDR3 length: 16 amino acids. The V gene's germline CDR1 is MGHRA and CDR2 YSYEKL. The V call is TRBV4-1, the J call TRBJ1-1; 8 nucleotides match TRBD1. Sequencing used peripheral blood. The source is a human donor with acute or convalescent COVID-19. The donor label of this sample is uncertain. Written as DNA, the CDR3 is TGCGCCAGCAGCCAATCCCTGGACAGGGCGAACACTGAAGCTTTCTTT. Translated: CASSQSLDRANTEAFF.